This passage covers 2 T cell receptor beta chains from one sample sequenced in a study of blood T cells in healthy people across ages. The authors ran a second PCR of about 6 to 11 cycles using a sample-barcoded 5' primer and a J-beta primer mix. TCRdb redid the calling of the 5' RACE reads with MiXCR, one entry per CDR3 protein. The sample includes 600,000 to 1,000,000 distinct CDR3 sequences, around 25% of them seen just once. These same records also appear under a second study, on T cells of mothers and their children.

Input material: blood. These receptors all come from a boy aged 5-17 years in good health.

This clonotype was seen ten or more times. The chain joins TRBV7-3 to TRBJ2-5, with 9 bases identical to TRBD1. The germline V gene has CDR1 SGHTA and CDR2 FQGTGA. The CDR3 contains 13 residues. V lost 5 bases, J lost 5 bases, and 3 bases stayed unmatched. CDR3 region: CASSADRGETQYF. The CDR3 nucleotides are TGTGCCAGCAGCGCTGACAGGGGGGAGACCCAGTACTTC.

This clonotype appeared a few times. This CDR3 reads CASSFFEWGRENQPQHF. DNA of the CDR3: TGTGCCAGCAGTTTTTTCGAGTGGGGGAGGGAGAATCAGCCCCAGCATTTT. This sequence joins TRBV28 and TRBJ1-5, with D possibly being TRBD1 (5 bases). Trimming removed 3 bases at V and 4 bases at J, with 19 bases between. Germline values: CDR1 MDHEN, CDR2 SYDVKM. The CDR3 covers 17 residues.